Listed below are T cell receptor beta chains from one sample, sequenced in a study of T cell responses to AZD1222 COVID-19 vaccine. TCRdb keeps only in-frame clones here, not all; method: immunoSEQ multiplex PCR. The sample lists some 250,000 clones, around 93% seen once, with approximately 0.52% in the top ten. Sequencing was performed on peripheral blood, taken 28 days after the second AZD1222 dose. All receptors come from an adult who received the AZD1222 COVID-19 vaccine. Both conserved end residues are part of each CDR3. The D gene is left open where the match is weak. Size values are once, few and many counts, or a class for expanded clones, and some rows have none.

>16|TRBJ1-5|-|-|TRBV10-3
TGTGCCATCAGCCGAACAGGGATTGGGGGCAATCAGCCCCAGCATTTT
CAISRTGIGGNQPQHF
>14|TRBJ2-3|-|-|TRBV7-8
TGTGCCAGCAGCTCTGACCGGAGAACAGATACGCAGTATTTT
CASSSDRRTDTQYF
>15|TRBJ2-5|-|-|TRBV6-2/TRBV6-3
TGTGCCAGCAGTTACGATGGGGTACCCTTGGAGACCCAGTACTTC
CASSYDGVPLETQYF
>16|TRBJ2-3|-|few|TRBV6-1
TGTGCCAGCAGTGAGTTTCGAAGGGGTTTCACAGATACGCAGTATTTT
CASSEFRRGFTDTQYF
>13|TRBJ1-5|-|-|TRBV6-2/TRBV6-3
TGTGCCAGCAGTTTGGCGATCAATCAGCCCCAGCATTTT
CASSLAINQPQHF
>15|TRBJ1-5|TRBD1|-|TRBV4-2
TGTGCCAGCAGCCACCAACAGGGGCCTAATCAGCCCCAGCATTTT
CASSHQQGPNQPQHF
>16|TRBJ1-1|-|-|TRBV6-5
TGTGCCAGCAGTTACTCTTTAAACACATATGGTGCTGAAGCTTTCTTT
CASSYSLNTYGAEAFF
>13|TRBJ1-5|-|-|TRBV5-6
TGTGCCAGCAGCGACGGAACGGATCAGCCCCAGCATTTT
CASSDGTDQPQHF
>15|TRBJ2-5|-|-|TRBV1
TGCACCAGCAGCCAAGAACCGGGCCTGGGGGAGACCCAGTACTTC
CTSSQEPGLGETQYF
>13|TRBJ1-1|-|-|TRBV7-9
TGTGCCAGCAGCCAAGACCCGAACACTGAAGCTTTCTTT
CASSQDPNTEAFF
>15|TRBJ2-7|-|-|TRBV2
TGTGCCAGCAGTGATCCCAGGGGGGGAACCTACGAGCAGTACTTC
CASSDPRGGTYEQYF
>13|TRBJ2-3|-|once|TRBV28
TGTGCCAGCAGTGGGGTCCCCACAGATACGCAGTATTTT
CASSGVPTDTQYF
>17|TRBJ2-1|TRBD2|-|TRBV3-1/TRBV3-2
TGTGCCAGCAGCAGGCCTGGGACTAGCGGGGGGATAGGCGAGCAGTTCTTC
CASSRPGTSGGIGEQFF
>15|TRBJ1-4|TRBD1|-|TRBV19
TGTGCCAGCACTCCTCCCGGGACAGGGGGAGAAAAACTGTTTTTT
CASTPPGTGGEKLFF
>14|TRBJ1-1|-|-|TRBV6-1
TGTGCCAGCAGTGAATCGGGTTTGAACACTGAAGCTTTCTTT
CASSESGLNTEAFF
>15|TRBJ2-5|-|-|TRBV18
TGTGCCAGCTCACCACCTGGGCGGGACCGGGGAACCCAGTACTTC
CASSPPGRDRGTQYF
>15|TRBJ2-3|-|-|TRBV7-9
TGTGCCAGCAGCTTTAGCCTGGAGGGCACAGATACGCAGTATTTT
CASSFSLEGTDTQYF
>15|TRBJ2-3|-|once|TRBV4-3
TGCGCCAGCAGCCAAGATCATGTGGGCACAGATACGCAGTATTTT
CASSQDHVGTDTQYF
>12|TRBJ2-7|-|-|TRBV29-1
TGCAGCGTTGAAGGAGATACCTACGAGCAGTACTTC
CSVEGDTYEQYF
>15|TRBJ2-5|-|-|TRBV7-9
TGTGCCAGCAGCTTAGCGCGGGCAGGGAGGCAGACCCAGTACTTC
CASSLARAGRQTQYF
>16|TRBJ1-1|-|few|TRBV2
TGTGCCAGCAGTGCGCGACAGCAGGCCGGGGGCACTGAAGCTTTCTTT
CASSARQQAGGTEAFF
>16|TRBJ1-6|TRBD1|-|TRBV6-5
TGTGCCAGCAGTTATCGGACAGGGGGAGGGAATTCACCCCTCCACTTT
CASSYRTGGGNSPLHF
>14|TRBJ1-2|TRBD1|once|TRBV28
TGTGCCAGCAAGGAGGGGGCGGTAAACTATGGCTACACCTTC
CASKEGAVNYGYTF
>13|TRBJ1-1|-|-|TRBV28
TGTGCCAGCAGTCCCTGGGTAAACACTGAAGCTTTCTTT
CASSPWVNTEAFF
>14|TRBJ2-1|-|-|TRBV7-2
TGTGCCAGCAGCCCCCTCGGAGAATACAATGAGCAGTTCTTC
CASSPLGEYNEQFF
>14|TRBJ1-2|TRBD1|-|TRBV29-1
TGCAGCGTTGAAGCGGGACAGGGATCGTATGGCTACACCTTC
CSVEAGQGSYGYTF
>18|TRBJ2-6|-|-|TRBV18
TGTGCCAGCTCACCACCGGGGGGCTTCATCTCTGGGGCCAACGTCCTGACTTTC
CASSPPGGFISGANVLTF
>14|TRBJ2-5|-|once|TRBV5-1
TGCGCCAGCAGCTTGGCGGGGATAGGAGAGACCCAGTACTTC
CASSLAGIGETQYF
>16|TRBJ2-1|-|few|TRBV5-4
TGTGCCAGCAGCGCAACTACCCGGGACAACCTTTATGAGCAGTTCTTC
CASSATTRDNLYEQFF
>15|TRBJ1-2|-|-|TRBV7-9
TGTGCCAGCAGCCCCAGTCCGGGAGGAGGCTATGGCTACACCTTC
CASSPSPGGGYGYTF
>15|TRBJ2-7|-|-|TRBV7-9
TGTGCCAGCAGCCAATTCCGACAGGAGTCCTACGAGCAGTACTTC
CASSQFRQESYEQYF
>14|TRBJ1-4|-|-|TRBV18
TGTGCCAGCTCACCCGGACTGAATAATGAAAAACTGTTTTTT
CASSPGLNNEKLFF
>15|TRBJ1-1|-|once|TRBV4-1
TGCGCCAGCAGCCAAGCCAGGACAGTGAACACTGAAGCTTTCTTT
CASSQARTVNTEAFF
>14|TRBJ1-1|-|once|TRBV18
TGTGCCAGCTCACCACCGTCCCCGGGCGCTGAAGCTTTCTTT
CASSPPSPGAEAFF
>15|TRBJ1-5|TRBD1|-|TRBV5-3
TGTGCCAGAAGCTTCACCGGGACAGGCAATCAGCCCCAGCATTTT
CARSFTGTGNQPQHF
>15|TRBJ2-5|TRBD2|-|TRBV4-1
TGCGCCAGCAGCCCCCGGACTAGCGGACAAGAGACCCAGTACTTC
CASSPRTSGQETQYF
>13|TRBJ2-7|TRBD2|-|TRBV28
TGTGCCAGCAGTTTATCCGGGGCGGGAGCTCAGTACTTC
CASSLSGAGAQYF